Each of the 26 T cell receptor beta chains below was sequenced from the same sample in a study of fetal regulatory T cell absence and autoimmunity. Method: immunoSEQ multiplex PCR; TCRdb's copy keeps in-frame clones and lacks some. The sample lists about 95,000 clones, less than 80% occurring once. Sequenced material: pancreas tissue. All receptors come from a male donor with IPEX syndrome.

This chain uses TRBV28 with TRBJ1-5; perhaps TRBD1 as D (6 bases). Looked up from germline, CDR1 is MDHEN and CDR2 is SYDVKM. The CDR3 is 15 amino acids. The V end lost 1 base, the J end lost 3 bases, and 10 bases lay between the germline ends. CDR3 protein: CASSLLAGVNQPQHF. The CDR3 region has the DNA TGTGCCAGCAGTTTATTGGCAGGGGTCAATCAGCCCCAGCATTTT.

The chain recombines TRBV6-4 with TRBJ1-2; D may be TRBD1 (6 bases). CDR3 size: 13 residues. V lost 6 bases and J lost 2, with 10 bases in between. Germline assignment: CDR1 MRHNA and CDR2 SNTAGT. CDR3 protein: CASSPDRNYGYTF. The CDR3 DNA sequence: TGTGCCAGCAGCCCCGACAGGAACTATGGCTACACCTTC.

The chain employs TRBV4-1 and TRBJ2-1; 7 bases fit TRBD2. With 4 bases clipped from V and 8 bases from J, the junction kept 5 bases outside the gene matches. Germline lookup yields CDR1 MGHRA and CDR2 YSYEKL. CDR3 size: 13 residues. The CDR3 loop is CASSPQRGHEQFF. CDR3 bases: TGCGCCAGCAGCCCCCAGCGGGGCCATGAGCAGTTCTTC.

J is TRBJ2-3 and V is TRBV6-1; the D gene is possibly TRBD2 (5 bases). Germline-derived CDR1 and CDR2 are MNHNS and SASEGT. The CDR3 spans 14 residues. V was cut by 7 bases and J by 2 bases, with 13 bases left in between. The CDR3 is CASKKERSTDTQYF. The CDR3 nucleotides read TGTGCCAGCAAAAAGGAGCGGTCCACAGATACGCAGTATTTT.

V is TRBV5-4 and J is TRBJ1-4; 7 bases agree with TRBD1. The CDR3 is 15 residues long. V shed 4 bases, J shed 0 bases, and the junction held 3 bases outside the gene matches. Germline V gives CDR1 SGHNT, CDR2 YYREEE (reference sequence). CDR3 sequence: CASSPDRATNEKLFF. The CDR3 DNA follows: TGTGCCAGCAGCCCCGACAGGGCAACTAATGAAAAACTGTTTTTT. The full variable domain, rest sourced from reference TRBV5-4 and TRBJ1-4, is ETGVTQSPTHLIKTRGQQVTLRCSSQSGHNTVSWYQQALGQGPQFIFQYYREEENGRGNFPPRFSGLQFPNYSSELNVNALELDDSALYLCASSPDRATNEKLFFGSGTQLSVL.

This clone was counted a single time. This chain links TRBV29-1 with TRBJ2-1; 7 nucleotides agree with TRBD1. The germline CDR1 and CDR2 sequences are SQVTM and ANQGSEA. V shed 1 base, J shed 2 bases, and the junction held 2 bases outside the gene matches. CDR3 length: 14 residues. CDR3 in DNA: TGCAGCGTTGAAGGAGGGACAGCCTACAATGAGCAGTTCTTC. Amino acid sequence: CSVEGGTAYNEQFF.

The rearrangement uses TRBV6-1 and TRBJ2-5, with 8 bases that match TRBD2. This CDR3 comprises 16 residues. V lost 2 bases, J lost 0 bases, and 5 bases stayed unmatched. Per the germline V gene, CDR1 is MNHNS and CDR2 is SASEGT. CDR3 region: CASSETIAGYQETQYF. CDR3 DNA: TGTGCCAGCAGTGAAACTATAGCGGGGTACCAAGAGACCCAGTACTTC.

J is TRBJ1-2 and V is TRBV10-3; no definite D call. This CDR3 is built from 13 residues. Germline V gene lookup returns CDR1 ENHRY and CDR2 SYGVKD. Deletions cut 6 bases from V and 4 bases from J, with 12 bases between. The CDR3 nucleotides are TGTGCCATCAGAAAAGACCGGGGCTATGGCTACACCTTC. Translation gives CAIRKDRGYGYTF.

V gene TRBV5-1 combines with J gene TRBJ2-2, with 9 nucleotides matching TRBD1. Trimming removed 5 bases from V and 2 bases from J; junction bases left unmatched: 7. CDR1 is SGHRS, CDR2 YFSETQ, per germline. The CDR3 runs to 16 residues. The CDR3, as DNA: TGCGCCAGCAGGGTCTTGACAGGGGGAAACACCGGGGAGCTGTTTTTT. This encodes CASRVLTGGNTGELFF.

In DNA form, the CDR3 reads TGCGCCAGCAGCTTACCCGGACAGAACTATGGCTACACCTTC. Protein: CASSLPGQNYGYTF. V is TRBV5-1 and J is TRBJ1-2; D is possibly TRBD1 (6 bases). In germline, CDR1 is SGHRS, CDR2 YFSETQ. Between the trimmed V and J ends, which lost 2 bases and 2 bases, there was a span of 10 bases. CDR3 size: 14 residues.

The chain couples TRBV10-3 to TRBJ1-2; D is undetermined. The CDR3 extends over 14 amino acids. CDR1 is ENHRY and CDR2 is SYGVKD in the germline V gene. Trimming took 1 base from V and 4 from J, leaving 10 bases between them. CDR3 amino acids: CAISEYGTIYGYTF. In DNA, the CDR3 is TGTGCCATCAGTGAGTATGGCACGATCTATGGCTACACCTTC.

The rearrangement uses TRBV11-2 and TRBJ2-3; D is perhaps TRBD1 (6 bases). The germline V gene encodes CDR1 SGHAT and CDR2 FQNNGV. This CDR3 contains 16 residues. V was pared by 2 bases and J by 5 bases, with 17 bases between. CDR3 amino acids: CASSLSTPGVVDTQYF. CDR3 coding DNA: TGTGCCAGCAGCTTATCGACGCCAGGGGTAGTAGATACGCAGTATTTT.

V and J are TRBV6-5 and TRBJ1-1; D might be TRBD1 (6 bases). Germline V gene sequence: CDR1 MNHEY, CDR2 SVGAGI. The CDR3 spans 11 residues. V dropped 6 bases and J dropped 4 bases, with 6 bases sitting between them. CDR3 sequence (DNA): TGTGCCAGCAGACAGGGCACTGAAGCTTTCTTT. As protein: CASRQGTEAFF.

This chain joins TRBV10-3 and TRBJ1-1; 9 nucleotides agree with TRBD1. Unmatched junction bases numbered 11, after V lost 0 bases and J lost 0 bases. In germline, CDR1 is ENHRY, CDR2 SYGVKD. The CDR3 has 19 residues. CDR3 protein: CAISESGPGQGSLNTEAFF. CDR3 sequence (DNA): TGTGCCATCAGTGAGTCTGGGCCGGGACAGGGTAGTCTGAACACTGAAGCTTTCTTT.

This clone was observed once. The chain's CDR3 is CASSHKRQGFYNEQFF. The CDR3 DNA sequence: TGCGCCAGCAGCCATAAGCGACAGGGATTTTACAATGAGCAGTTCTTC. This chain uses TRBV4-1 with TRBJ2-1; 7 bases are shared with TRBD1. The V and J ends lost 3 bases and 4 bases, in that order; junction bases with no gene match: 9. The CDR3 extends over 16 amino acids. Germline CDR1 MGHRA, CDR2 YSYEKL.

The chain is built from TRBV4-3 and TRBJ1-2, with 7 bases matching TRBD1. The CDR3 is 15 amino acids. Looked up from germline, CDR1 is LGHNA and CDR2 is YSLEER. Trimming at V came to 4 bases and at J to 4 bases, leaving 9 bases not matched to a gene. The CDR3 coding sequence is TGCGCCAGCAGCCCCGAGAGGGGGCACCGCTATGGCTACACCTTC. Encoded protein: CASSPERGHRYGYTF.

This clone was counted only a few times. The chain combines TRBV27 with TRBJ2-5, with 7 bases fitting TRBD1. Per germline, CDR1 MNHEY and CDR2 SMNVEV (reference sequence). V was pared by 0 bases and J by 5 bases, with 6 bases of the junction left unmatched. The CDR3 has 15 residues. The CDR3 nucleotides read TGTGCCAGCAGTTTATCTGAGGGGGCCTGGGAGACCCAGTACTTC. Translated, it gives CASSLSEGAWETQYF.

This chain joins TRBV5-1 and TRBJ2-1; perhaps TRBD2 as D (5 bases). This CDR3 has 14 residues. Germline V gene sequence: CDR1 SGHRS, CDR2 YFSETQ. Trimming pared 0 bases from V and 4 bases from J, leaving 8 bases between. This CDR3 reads CASSLGGIYNEQFF. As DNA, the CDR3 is TGCGCCAGCAGCTTGGGAGGGATTTACAATGAGCAGTTCTTC.

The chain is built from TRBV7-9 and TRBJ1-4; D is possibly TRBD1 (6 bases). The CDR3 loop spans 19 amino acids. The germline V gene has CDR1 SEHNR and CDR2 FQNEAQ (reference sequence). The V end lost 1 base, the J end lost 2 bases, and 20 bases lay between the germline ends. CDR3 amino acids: CASSLGHWGRGATNEKLFF. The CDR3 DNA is TGTGCCAGCAGCTTAGGACATTGGGGCAGGGGTGCGACTAATGAAAAACTGTTTTTT.

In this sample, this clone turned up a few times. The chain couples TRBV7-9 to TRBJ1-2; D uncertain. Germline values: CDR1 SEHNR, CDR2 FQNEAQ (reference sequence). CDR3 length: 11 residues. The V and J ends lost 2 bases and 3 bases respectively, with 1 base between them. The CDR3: CASSLYYGYTF. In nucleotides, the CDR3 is TGTGCCAGCAGCTTATACTATGGCTACACCTTC.

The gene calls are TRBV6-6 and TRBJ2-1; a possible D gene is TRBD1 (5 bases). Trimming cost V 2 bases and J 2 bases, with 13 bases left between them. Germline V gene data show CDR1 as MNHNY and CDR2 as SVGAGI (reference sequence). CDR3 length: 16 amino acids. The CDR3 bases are TGTGCCAGCAGTTACCCCGACAGTACCCCCTACAATGAGCAGTTCTTC. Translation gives CASSYPDSTPYNEQFF.

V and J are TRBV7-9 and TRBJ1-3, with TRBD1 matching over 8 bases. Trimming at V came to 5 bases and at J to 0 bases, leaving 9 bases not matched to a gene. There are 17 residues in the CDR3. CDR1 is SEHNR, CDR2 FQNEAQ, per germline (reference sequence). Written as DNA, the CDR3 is TGTGCCAGCAGCCCCTCGGCAGGGGGCTACTCTGGAAACACCATATATTTT. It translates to CASSPSAGGYSGNTIYF.

The CDR3 DNA is TGTGCCAGCAGCGCCCGGGGTACCTACACCTTC. This gives the protein CASSARGTYTF. The chain employs TRBV9 and TRBJ1-2; D remains unclear. From germline, CDR1 is SGDLS and CDR2 YYNGEE. The CDR3 spans 11 residues. V lost 3 bases and J 10 bases, leaving 10 bases between the germline ends. Variable domain in full (rest from reference TRBV9 and TRBJ1-2): DSGVTQTPKHLITATGQRVTLRCSPRSGDLSVYWYQQSLDQGLQFLIQYYNGEERAKGNILERFSAQQFPDLHSELNLSSLELGDSALYFCASSARGTYTFGSGTRLTVV.

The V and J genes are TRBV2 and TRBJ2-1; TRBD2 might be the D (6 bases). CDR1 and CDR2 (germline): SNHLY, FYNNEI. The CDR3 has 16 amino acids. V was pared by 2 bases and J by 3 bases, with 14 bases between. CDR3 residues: CASSERWDSIYNEQFF. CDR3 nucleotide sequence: TGTGCCAGCAGTGAAAGATGGGACTCGATCTACAATGAGCAGTTCTTC.

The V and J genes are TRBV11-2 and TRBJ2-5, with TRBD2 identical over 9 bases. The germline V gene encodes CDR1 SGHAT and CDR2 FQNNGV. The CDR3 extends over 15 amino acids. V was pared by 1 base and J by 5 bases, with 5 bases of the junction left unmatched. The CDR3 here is CASSLGSGSGETQYF. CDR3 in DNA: TGTGCCAGCAGCTTAGGTAGCGGGAGTGGGGAGACCCAGTACTTC.

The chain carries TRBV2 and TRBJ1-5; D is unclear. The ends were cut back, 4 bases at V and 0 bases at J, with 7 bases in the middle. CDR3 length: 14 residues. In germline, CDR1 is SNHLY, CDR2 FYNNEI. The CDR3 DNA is TGTGCCAGCAGTGCTGTGGATAGCAATCAGCCCCAGCATTTT. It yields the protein CASSAVDSNQPQHF.